This T cell receptor (beta chain) was identified in a study of pediatric ulcerative colitis. Study in general: Over five patients showed pancolitis and two showed left-sided colitis.

Study-wide points: In rectum, acute severe colitis had expanded clones and less diversity.

Turning to this clone: Antigen unknown.

Germline V gene sequence: CDR1 SGHVS, CDR2 FNYEAQ. CDR3 length equals 12 residues. V was clipped by 4 bases and J by 4 bases, with 7 bases between them. This table comes from immunoSEQ multiplex PCR, and its TCRdb copy is limited to in-frame clones, with some not included. The data show approximately 60,000 clones, 86% seen once. V and J are TRBV7-6 and TRBJ1-2; tentatively, D is TRBD1 (6 bases). The receptor was isolated from a boy younger than 18 with severe ulcerative colitis. The sample taken for sequencing was blood. This CDR3 is CASSSQGYGYTF. As DNA, the CDR3 is TGTGCCAGCAGCTCACAGGGCTATGGCTACACCTTC. The full variable domain, completed using reference TRBV7-6 and TRBJ1-2, is GAGVSQSPRYKVTKRGQDVALRCDPISGHVSLYWYRQALGQGPEFLTYFNYEAQQDKSGLPNDRFSAERPEGSISTLTIQRTEQRDSAMYRCASSSQGYGYTFGSGTRLTVV.